This T cell receptor beta chain came from a study of blood T cell repertoires in COVID-19. Background on the study: The United States, Italy and Spain provided the acute and convalescent COVID-19 samples. From T cells, B-cell-depleted T cells, or PBMCs came the material, which was cDNA or gDNA.

Original data processing: Amplification of reference gene primers provided the estimated nucleated cell counts. The data were produced by immunoSEQ multiplex PCR, yet TCRdb's version contains in-frame clones alone and is incomplete. V, J and clone size were drawn from that table, and D and trimming were deduced from the DNA. This table holds tens of thousands of clones, 81% found once. The CDR3 is 15 amino acids. J gave up 3 bases and V 4 bases, and 7 bases lay outside the gene matches. Sequencing was performed on peripheral blood. This chain joins TRBV23-1 and TRBJ2-7; TRBD1 matches 9 bases. TRBV23-1 is treated as an ORF (open reading frame) with a function not yet certain. The receptor comes from a man aged 80 or over with active or convalescent COVID-19. CDR3 DNA: TGCGCCAGCAGTCTATTGGACAGGGGCTACTACGAGCAGTACTTC. It encodes CASSLLDRGYYEQYF.